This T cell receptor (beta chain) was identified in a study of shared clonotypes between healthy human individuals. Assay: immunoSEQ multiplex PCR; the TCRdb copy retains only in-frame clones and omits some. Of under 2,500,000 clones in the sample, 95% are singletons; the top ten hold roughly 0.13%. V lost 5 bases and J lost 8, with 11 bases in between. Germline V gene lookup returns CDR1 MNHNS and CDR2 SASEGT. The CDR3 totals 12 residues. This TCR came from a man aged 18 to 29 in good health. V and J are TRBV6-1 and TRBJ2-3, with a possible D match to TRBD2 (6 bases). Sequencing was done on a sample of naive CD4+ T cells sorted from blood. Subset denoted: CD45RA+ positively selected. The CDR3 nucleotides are TGTGCCAGCAGTCGGGACTCGGGTACGCAGTATTTT. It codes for CASSRDSGTQYF.